A selection of T cell receptor beta chains follows, all from one sample in a study of human T cells and chemical hapten exposure. TCRdb re-called the RACE reads with MiXCR, one entry per CDR3 protein. The sample lists 300,000 to 450,000 distinct CDR3 sequences, 5% to 6.5% occurring once. The material was whole blood, obtained in connection with sensitization to the hapten diphenylcyclopropenone (DPC). These TCRs come from a woman between 50 and 59 years old with alopecia areata. Some clones in this sample may be carry-over from other donors' samples. Each CDR3 is given with its conserved first and last residue. D genes are given only for firm matches. Clone size is shown for a subset of rows, as once, few, many or a class of expanded clone.

few,TRBV12-3/TRBV12-4,TRBJ1-3,.,TGTGCCAGCACCCCACCCCGAAACACCATATATTTT,CASTPPRNTIYF
.,TRBV10-1,TRBJ2-1,.,TGCGCCAGCAGTGGAGTTAGCGGCAATGAGCAGTTCTTC,CASSGVSGNEQFF
many,TRBV9,TRBJ2-2,.,TGTGCCAGCAGCGTAGCCCCTGGGCCCCGAATGACCGGGGAGCTGTTTTTT,CASSVAPGPRMTGELFF
many,TRBV11-3,TRBJ2-1,TRBD2,TGTGCCAGCAGCTTGAGCGGGACTAGCGGTTCCTCCTCCTACAATGAGCAGTTCTTC,CASSLSGTSGSSSYNEQFF
many,TRBV28,TRBJ1-1,.,TGTGCCAGCAGTTTAGTAGGTCAAACTGAAGCTTTCTTT,CASSLVGQTEAFF
many,TRBV6-6,TRBJ1-6,TRBD1,TGTGCCAGCATCCGGACAGGGGCTAATTCACCCCTCCACTTT,CASIRTGANSPLHF
many,TRBV6-2/TRBV6-3,TRBJ2-1,.,TGTGCCAGCAGTTACGTCGGAACTAGAAAGGGTGAGCAGTTCTTC,CASSYVGTRKGEQFF
few,TRBV6-5,TRBJ2-1,.,TGTGCCAGCTGTCGGGCGGGGGCTAGCTCCTACAATGAGCAGTTCTTC,CASCRAGASSYNEQFF
few,TRBV30,TRBJ2-6,.,TGTGCCTGGAGTAGAACTGGGGCCAACGTCCTGACTTTC,CAWSRTGANVLTF
many,TRBV20-1,TRBJ2-1,.,TGCAGTGCTAGTCGGGACGCCCGGTTGCGGGAGCAGTTCTTC,CSASRDARLREQFF
.,TRBV6-2/TRBV6-3,TRBJ2-3,TRBD1,TGTGCCAGCAGTTACTCAATCATGTCCCGGGACAGTAGCACAGATACGCAGTATTTT,CASSYSIMSRDSSTDTQYF
many,TRBV5-1,TRBJ2-3,TRBD1,TGCGCCAGCAAGGGGGACAGGGGTACAGATACGCAGTATTTT,CASKGDRGTDTQYF
.,TRBV7-2,TRBJ2-7,.,TGTGCCAGCAGCTTAGGTGGACGGCCCGAGCAGTACTTC,CASSLGGRPEQYF
many,TRBV3-1,TRBJ2-7,.,TGTGCCAGCAGCCGCCAAAATTCGGGAGAGCAGTACTTC,CASSRQNSGEQYF
.,TRBV29-1,TRBJ2-1,TRBD2,TGCAGCGTGGGACTAGCCCATGAGCAGTTCTTC,CSVGLAHEQFF
.,TRBV2,TRBJ1-5,.,TGTGCCAGCGGGGACCTGGGTTCGAATAGCAATCAGCCCCAGCATTTT,CASGDLGSNSNQPQHF
many,TRBV28,TRBJ2-1,TRBD1,TGTGCCAGCAGTCCTCGGGGCAGGGGGCTCAATGAGCAGTTCTTC,CASSPRGRGLNEQFF
.,TRBV5-8,TRBJ1-2,TRBD1,TGTGCCAGCAGCTTAGCCCCGACAGGGGGCCGACCTAACTATGGCTACACCTTC,CASSLAPTGGRPNYGYTF
many,TRBV3-1,TRBJ1-1,TRBD1,TGTGCCAGCAGGGGGACAGAACTTAACACTGAAGCTTTCTTT,CASRGTELNTEAFF
many,TRBV20-1,TRBJ1-2,TRBD1,TGCAGTGCTAGATCCCGGACAGGGGTTAGGTCCAACTATGGCTACACCTTC,CSARSRTGVRSNYGYTF
many,TRBV5-1,TRBJ2-7,.,TGCGCCAGCAGCCCGCCGGCCACTAACTACGAGCAGTACTTC,CASSPPATNYEQYF
many,TRBV6-6,TRBJ2-3,.,TGTGCCAGCAGCCCTCTAAGGGGGGGCACAGATACGCAGTATTTT,CASSPLRGGTDTQYF
many,TRBV20-1,TRBJ2-1,.,TGCAGTGCGCCGGACCTTTTGCGGGGCGGGCGGGACAATGAGCAGTTCTTC,CSAPDLLRGGRDNEQFF
many,TRBV7-9,TRBJ2-7,.,TGTGCCAGCAGCCTCGTGGACGGTACCTACGAGCAGTACTTC,CASSLVDGTYEQYF
few,TRBV7-3,TRBJ1-6,.,TGTGCCAGCAGCTTGGCGGGGAAAAATAATTCACCCCTCCACTTT,CASSLAGKNNSPLHF
many,TRBV7-8,TRBJ2-3,.,TGTGCCAACTCGAGGGGGGGCCCAGATACGCAGTATTTT,CANSRGGPDTQYF
many,TRBV5-1,TRBJ2-5,TRBD1,TGCGCCAGCAGCTTGTCCAGGGGGCGCGTCGGCCAAGAGACCCAGTACTTC,CASSLSRGRVGQETQYF
many,TRBV29-1,TRBJ2-4,TRBD2,TGCAGCGCTGGACTAGCCGGAAACATTCAGTACTTC,CSAGLAGNIQYF
.,TRBV24-1,TRBJ2-3,.,TGTGCCACCAGTGATCACCTGTTAGACGATACGCAGTATTTT,CATSDHLLDDTQYF
many,TRBV20-1,TRBJ2-3,TRBD2,TGCAGTGCTAGAGATCTCGGGGGTAGCGGGGTCACAGATACGCAGTATTTT,CSARDLGGSGVTDTQYF
.,TRBV6-1,TRBJ1-6,.,TGTGCCAGCAGTGCCCTGGGGGGCTATAATTCACCCCTCCACTTT,CASSALGGYNSPLHF